This T cell receptor (beta chain) was retrieved from a study of response to subunit inactivated influenza vaccine. This CDR3 has 14 residues. V was cut by 2 bases and J by 0 bases, with 6 bases left in between. Germline V gene lookup returns CDR1 ENHRY and CDR2 SYGVKD. This clonotype was seen repeatedly, ten times or more. A single record per CDR3 protein comes from TCRdb applying MiXCR to the RT-PCR reads. The table includes about 540,000 distinct CDR3 sequences, 14% detected once. This receptor was obtained from a man aged 50 to 59 who received an inactivated influenza vaccine. The sequences come from PBMCs from blood, collected approximately 12 days after vaccination. This sequence joins TRBV10-3 and TRBJ2-3, with D unresolved. The CDR3 protein is CAISEPASTDTQYF. Here the CDR3 DNA reads TGTGCCATCAGTGAGCCGGCAAGCACAGATACGCAGTATTTT.